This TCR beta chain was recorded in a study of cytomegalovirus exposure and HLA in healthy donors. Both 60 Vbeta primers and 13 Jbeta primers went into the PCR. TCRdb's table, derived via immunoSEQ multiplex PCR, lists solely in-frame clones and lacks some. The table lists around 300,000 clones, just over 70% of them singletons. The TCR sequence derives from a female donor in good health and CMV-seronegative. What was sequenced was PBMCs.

The CDR3 DNA sequence: TGTGCCAGCAGTCCGAGACTGCCCGTAGCTTTCTTT. It codes for CASSPRLPVAFF. The chain has TRBV2 and TRBJ1-1; D is uncertain. The CDR3 has 12 residues. Trimming removed 5 bases at V and 10 bases at J, with 14 bases between. Germline V lookup: CDR1 SNHLY, CDR2 FYNNEI.